These 10 T cell receptor beta chains originate from one sample sequenced in a study of T cells in Graves' hyperthyroidism and ophthalmopathy. Amplified regions were TCR beta CDR3 sequences from RNA transcripts. First-round RT-PCR with HTBI primers amplified the TCR CDR3 region. In TCRdb, the multiplex PCR reads were re-called with MiXCR into one record per CDR3 protein. Here the sample spans fewer than 650,000 distinct CDR3 sequences, more than 11% being singletons. The sequencing sample was made of blood. All receptors come from a woman in her 30s with Graves' hyperthyroidism that later progressed to Graves' ophthalmopathy.

There are a few counts of this clonotype. The CDR3 loop is CASSPLHGQATEAFF. The CDR3, as DNA: TGTGCCAGCAGCCCATTACATGGACAGGCCACTGAAGCTTTCTTT. The chain has TRBV7-2 and TRBJ1-1; 7 bases map to TRBD1. The CDR3 has 15 residues. V shed 5 bases, J shed 4 bases, and the junction held 10 bases outside the gene matches. Germline V gene sequence: CDR1 SGHTA, CDR2 FQGNSA. The whole variable domain, filled in from reference TRBV7-2 and TRBJ1-1, reads GAGVSQSPSNKVTEKGKDVELRCDPISGHTALYWYRQSLGQGLEFLIYFQGNSAPDKSGLPSDRFSAERTGGSVSTLTIQRTQQEDSAVYLCASSPLHGQATEAFFGQGTRLTVV.

This clonotype has at least ten counts. The chain carries TRBV6-1 and TRBJ1-2, with D maybe TRBD1 (5 bases). This CDR3 is built from 15 residues. Per the germline V gene, CDR1 is MNHNS and CDR2 is SASEGT. With 7 bases removed from V and 10 bases from J, the gap between germline ends came to 25 bases. The DNA of the CDR3 is TGTGCCAGCACCCAAGGGGCGGCCCAGAGTATCGACTACACCTTC. Protein product: CASTQGAAQSIDYTF.

On this clonotype: A much larger clone sits a single nucleotide away, making a read error possible. CDR3 DNA: TGTGCCAGCAGCTTAGACGGAAATTCAGCCCTCCACTTT. It yields the protein CASSLDGNSALHF. The chain carries TRBV7-2 and TRBJ1-6; D gene unclear. The CDR3 runs to 13 residues. Germline CDR1 reads SGHTA; CDR2 reads FQGNSA.

This clonotype was seen many times. The chain recombines TRBV20-1 with TRBJ2-5; D is undetermined. CDR1 DFQATT and CDR2 SNEGSKA come from the germline V gene (reference sequence). Trimming shortened V by 7 bases and J by 4 bases, and 16 bases separated the two germline ends. CDR3 length: 13 residues. This CDR3 reads CSGYHSRRETQYF. CDR3 DNA: TGCAGTGGATACCACTCACGGCGAGAGACCCAGTACTTC.

This clonotype occurred many times. J is TRBJ2-7 and V is TRBV10-3, with D maybe TRBD2 (5 bases). Per the germline V gene, CDR1 is ENHRY and CDR2 is SYGVKD. V lost 4 bases, J lost 2 bases, and 15 bases lay in between. The CDR3 has 15 residues. The CDR3 is CAISGRTASTYEQYF. The CDR3 region has the DNA TGTGCCATCAGTGGAAGAACAGCTAGCACCTACGAGCAGTACTTC.

This clonotype was seen repeatedly, ten times or more. A junction end diverges from the germline sequence, so it may reflect a read error. The V call is TRBV2, the J call TRBJ1-1; 9 nucleotides line up with TRBD1. Germline V gives CDR1 SNHLY, CDR2 FYNNEI. The CDR3 loop spans 15 amino acids. CDR3 nucleotide sequence: TGTGCCAGCACTAAACAGGGGGCGGTGAACGCTGAAGCTTTCTTT. This translates into CASTKQGAVNAEAFF. Together with reference TRBV2 and TRBJ1-1, the CDR3 gives the full variable domain: EPEVTQTPSHQVTQMGQEVILRCVPISNHLYFYWYRQILGQKVEFLVSFYNNEISEKSEIFDDQFSVERPDGSNFTLKIRSTKLEDSAMYFCASTKQGAVNAEAFFGQGTRLTVV.

This clonotype appeared many times. Here the CDR3 reads CASSLETGPEAFF. DNA of the CDR3: TGTGCCAGCAGCTTAGAGACAGGGCCTGAAGCTTTCTTT. The chain employs TRBV7-9 and TRBJ1-1; 7 bases line up with TRBD1. Germline CDR1 is SEHNR and CDR2 is FQNEAQ (reference sequence). Trimming cost V 1 base and J 6 bases; bases outside gene matches: 2. CDR3 length equals 13 residues.

This clonotype occurred many times. V is TRBV12-3 or TRBV12-4 and J is TRBJ1-5; D is perhaps TRBD1 (5 bases). This CDR3 is 15 amino acids long. Trimming cost V 2 bases and J 2 bases, with 10 bases left between them. CDR3: CASSLLSGRNQPQHF. In nucleotides, the CDR3 is TGTGCCAGCAGTTTATTATCAGGGCGCAATCAGCCCCAGCATTTT.

This clonotype has at least ten counts. CDR3 in amino acids: CASSYSTSGPNNEQFF. CDR3 DNA: TGTGCCAGCAGTTACTCGACTAGCGGGCCCAACAATGAGCAGTTCTTC. The chain recombines TRBV6-5 with TRBJ2-1, with TRBD2 identical over 10 bases. The J segment lost 5 bases and the V segment lost 0 bases, leaving 4 bases of the junction unmatched. Germline V gene lookup returns CDR1 MNHEY and CDR2 SVGAGI. CDR3 length equals 16 residues.

This clonotype was detected a few times. CDR3 coding DNA: TGTGCCAGCAGTTACACCGGGAGGAGCGCCTACGAGCAGTACTTC. Its translation: CASSYTGRSAYEQYF. The chain combines TRBV6-5 with TRBJ2-7; 7 bases are shared with TRBD2. The CDR3 is made up of 15 amino acids. Germline V gene sequence: CDR1 MNHEY, CDR2 SVGAGI. J gave up 2 bases and V 2 bases, and 6 bases lay outside the gene matches.